Presented here are 12 T cell receptor beta chains from one specimen sequenced in a study of a mutant IDH1 vaccine in newly diagnosed glioma. Time point: week 5, during vaccination. A 20-mer mutant IDH1 peptide at 300 ug was injected subcutaneously with topical imiquimod. Sequencing used immunoSEQ multiplex PCR; TCRdb keeps in-frame clones, though not all of them. The sample lists 60,000 or so clones, 70% to 90% occurring once. No antigens are known for them. Sequenced material: PBMCs, taken from a glioma patient whose treatment included an IDH1 peptide vaccine. These receptors came from a woman aged 40 to 50 with glioma.

J is TRBJ2-5 and V is TRBV7-8; D not resolved. The CDR3 runs to 16 residues. Germline-derived CDR1 and CDR2 are SGHVS and FQNEAQ. Trimming pared 2 bases from V and 0 bases from J, leaving 13 bases between. The CDR3 loop is CASSLLMSANQETQYF. Written as DNA, the CDR3 is TGTGCCAGCAGCTTATTAATGTCTGCTAACCAAGAGACCCAGTACTTC.

V and J are TRBV19 and TRBJ1-1, with TRBD1 as a possible D gene (5 bases). Trimming pared 3 bases from V and 5 bases from J, leaving 13 bases between. CDR3 length equals 14 residues. The V gene's germline CDR1 is LNHDA and CDR2 SQIVND (reference sequence). The CDR3: CASSIGAGMTEAFF. DNA for the CDR3: TGTGCCAGTAGTATTGGGGCAGGGATGACTGAAGCTTTCTTT.

CDR3 amino acids: CASTRQEGETQYF. The DNA of the CDR3 is TGTGCCAGCACCCGACAGGAAGGGGAGACCCAGTACTTC. The gene calls are TRBV5-5 and TRBJ2-5; D is possibly TRBD1 (6 bases). The CDR3 runs 13 residues. With 6 bases removed from V and 5 bases from J, the gap between germline ends came to 14 bases. Germline V gene lookup returns CDR1 SGHKS and CDR2 YYEKEE (reference sequence).

CDR3 bases: TGTGCCAGCAGTGAAGGGGGACAGGGGGCCCGGGGGTATTTT. This translates into CASSEGGQGARGYF. The V and J genes are TRBV6-1 and TRBJ2-3, with TRBD1 identical over 12 bases. Germline V lookup: CDR1 MNHNS, CDR2 SASEGT. V lost 1 base and J lost 14; bases outside the gene matches: 7. The CDR3 sequence is 14 residues long.

The chain couples TRBV2 to TRBJ2-3; tentatively, D is TRBD2 (7 bases). This CDR3 comprises 15 residues. Germline CDR1 and CDR2: SNHLY and FYNNEI. V was shortened by 8 bases and J by 0 bases, with 15 bases between the two germline ends. The CDR3 is CASSIGGPSTDTQYF. DNA for the CDR3: TGTGCCAGCTCCATCGGGGGGCCGAGCACAGATACGCAGTATTTT.

The V gene is TRBV9, the J gene TRBJ2-6, with D unresolved. Trimming shortened V by 0 bases and J by 2 bases, and 6 bases separated the two germline ends. The CDR3 spans 15 residues. CDR1 is SGDLS and CDR2 is YYNGEE in the germline V gene. CDR3 nucleotides: TGTGCCAGCAGCGTAGCTCGGGCTGGGGCCAACGTCCTGACTTTC. Amino acid sequence: CASSVARAGANVLTF.

The chain recombines TRBV19 with TRBJ1-5; 8 nucleotides align to TRBD1. Germline lookup yields CDR1 LNHDA and CDR2 SQIVND (reference sequence). V dropped 4 bases and J dropped 1; count of bases not matched to a gene: 9. The CDR3 is made up of 17 amino acids. The CDR3 is CASSSPGQVNSNQPQHF. CDR3 nucleotide sequence: TGTGCCAGTAGTAGCCCGGGACAGGTTAACAGCAATCAGCCCCAGCATTTT.

This clone was counted once. CDR3 region: CASSLSVLAKGETQYF. The CDR3 DNA reads as TGTGCCAGCAGTTTATCGGTCCTAGCCAAGGGGGAGACCCAGTACTTC. V usage is TRBV27 and J usage is TRBJ2-5, with D possibly called TRBD1 or TRBD2 (5 bases each). The CDR3 consists of 16 residues. V was pared by 0 bases and J by 5 bases, with 16 bases between. Per the germline V gene, CDR1 is MNHEY and CDR2 is SMNVEV (reference sequence).

This clone showed up just a few times. The V and J genes are TRBV20-1 and TRBJ1-1, with a weak D call TRBD1 (6 bases). Between the trimmed V and J ends, which lost 4 bases and 10 bases, there was a span of 13 bases. CDR1 is DFQATT and CDR2 is SNEGSKA in the germline V gene (reference sequence). CDR3 length equals 11 residues. The CDR3, as DNA: TGCAGTGCTACTACAGGGTTTCGAGCTTTCTTT. It yields the protein CSATTGFRAFF.

V usage is TRBV30 and J usage is TRBJ1-1; D might be TRBD1 (5 bases). The ends were cut back, 6 bases at V and 0 bases at J, with 8 bases in the middle. The germline V gene has CDR1 GTSNPN and CDR2 SVGIG (reference sequence). There are 12 residues in the CDR3. Written as DNA, the CDR3 is TGTGCCTGCGACAGAGTGAACACTGAAGCTTTCTTT. It codes for CACDRVNTEAFF.

This chain uses TRBV5-1 with TRBJ2-1, with D maybe TRBD1 (6 bases). V lost 0 bases to trimming and J lost 9 bases, with 16 bases between them. Germline V gene lookup returns CDR1 SGHRS and CDR2 YFSETQ. The CDR3 is 15 amino acids. The CDR3 reads CASSLVLGQGSEQFF. CDR3 nucleotide sequence: TGCGCCAGCAGCTTGGTTCTGGGACAAGGGAGTGAGCAGTTCTTC.

The chain is built from TRBV5-1 and TRBJ2-5, with 15 bases identical to TRBD2. Germline CDR1 reads SGHRS; CDR2 reads YFSETQ. The CDR3 has 16 residues. With V trimmed by 1 base and J by 5 bases, 3 bases remained unmatched. The CDR3 DNA reads TGCGCCAGCAGCTTGCCCGGGACTAGCGGGGGGGAGACCCAGTACTTC. It specifies CASSLPGTSGGETQYF.